This T cell receptor beta chain is drawn from a study of blood T cell repertoires in COVID-19. Study as a whole: Nucleic acid was either cDNA or gDNA, and it came from T cells, B-cell-depleted T cells, or PBMCs.

This table comes from immunoSEQ multiplex PCR, and its TCRdb copy is limited to in-frame clones, with some not included. The repertoire holds 85,000 to 120,000 clones, around four fifths seen once, with approximately 4.5% in the top ten. This clone has a single count. The CDR3 loop spans 15 amino acids. Germline V gene sequence: CDR1 SNHLY, CDR2 FYNNEI. The V and J ends lost 6 bases and 3 bases respectively, with 18 bases between them. The gene calls are TRBV2 and TRBJ2-7; D gene uncertain. The sequence was collected from a human donor in a cohort sampled during active COVID-19. The sequenced sample was peripheral blood. CDR3 DNA sequence: TGTGCCAGCAGGGTAAATCGGCAGGTTCTCTACGAGCAGTACTTC. It codes for CASRVNRQVLYEQYF.